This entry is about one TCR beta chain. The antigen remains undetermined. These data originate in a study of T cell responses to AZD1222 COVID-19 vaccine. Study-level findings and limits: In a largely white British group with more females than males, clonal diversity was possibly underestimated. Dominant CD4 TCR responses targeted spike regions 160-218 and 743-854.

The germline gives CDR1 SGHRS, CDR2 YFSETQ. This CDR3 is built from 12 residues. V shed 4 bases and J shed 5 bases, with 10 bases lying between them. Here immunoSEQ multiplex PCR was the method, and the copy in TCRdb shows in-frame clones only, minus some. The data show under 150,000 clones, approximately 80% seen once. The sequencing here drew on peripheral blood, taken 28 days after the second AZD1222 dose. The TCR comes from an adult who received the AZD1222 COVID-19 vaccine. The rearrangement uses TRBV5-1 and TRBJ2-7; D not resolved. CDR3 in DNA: TGCGCCAGCAGCCCCCTAGGCGACGAGCAGTACTTC. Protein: CASSPLGDEQYF.